A selection of T cell receptor beta chains follows, all from one sample in a study of cytomegalovirus exposure and HLA in healthy donors. The assay was immunoSEQ multiplex PCR, and TCRdb's table has in-frame clones only and misses some. The table lists about 88,000 clones, about 76% of them singletons. Sequenced material: PBMCs. These receptors came from a woman in her thirties or forties in good health and CMV-seronegative. CDR3s include the opening cysteine and the closing phenylalanine or tryptophan.

TRBV7-9	TRBJ1-5	13	CASSLSQNQPQHF
TRBV18	TRBJ1-1	16	CASSPRTGPLNTEAFF
TRBV5-1	TRBJ1-4	12	CASSLAGEKLFF
TRBV30	TRBJ2-2	18	CAWSAPSGGALRTGELFF
TRBV29-1	TRBJ2-2	13	CSVEEGGTGELFF
TRBV29-1	TRBJ1-3	13	CSAEDRTGNTIYF
TRBV6-5	TRBJ2-7	13	CASGGRTSYEQYF
TRBV29-1	TRBJ1-1	11	CSGASGTEAFF
TRBV18	TRBJ1-5	13	CASSLGSDQPQHF
TRBV5-6	TRBJ2-3	13	CASSLTSTDTQYF
TRBV21-1	TRBJ1-2	13	CASSKQGGYGYTF
TRBV15	TRBJ2-1	15	CATTTSGGSYNEQFF
TRBV19	TRBJ1-6	16	CASSTDGRFGYSPLHF
TRBV5-1	TRBJ1-2	13	CASTPGQNYGYTF
TRBV7-6	TRBJ2-6	21	CASSLVPSGGHTGDGANVLTF
TRBV7-9	TRBJ2-5	14	CASSLVGGGETQYF
TRBV29-1	TRBJ1-1	14	CSVGRVGGSTEAFF
TRBV7-9	TRBJ1-4	15	CASSPGGGGGEKLFF
TRBV18	TRBJ1-1	12	CASSPPLSEAFF
TRBV9	TRBJ1-2	15	CASSPQVGGSYGYTF
TRBV5-6	TRBJ1-6	14	CASSLRSGMSPLHF
TRBV30	TRBJ2-5	12	CAWSVSRETQYF
TRBV7-8	TRBJ2-7	18	CASSLGGPGSHVGYEQYF
TRBV15	TRBJ1-5	17	CATSREPLKTGNQPQHF
TRBV18	TRBJ1-1	17	CASSRNPRDRPDTEAFF
TRBV9	TRBJ2-7	13	CASSPHASYEQYF
TRBV4-2	TRBJ2-7	16	CASSRREGRDSYEQYF
TRBV19	TRBJ1-6	15	CASSIVQGTGSPLHF
TRBV29-1	TRBJ1-5	13	CSVGFRGDQPQHF
TRBV5-1	TRBJ1-5	15	CASSLGTGGGQPQHF
TRBV7-2	TRBJ2-7	15	CASSGGTPGPYEQYF
TRBV11-2	TRBJ2-7	16	CASSSIRDRKDYEQYF
TRBV6-4	TRBJ2-3	15	CASSDRGGLTDTQYF
TRBV18	TRBJ1-1	17	CASSPLSGRHMNTEAFF
TRBV7-2	TRBJ1-2	15	CASSLGGKDSYGYTF
TRBV14	TRBJ1-2	16	CASSQEDRGALDGYTF
TRBV11-2	TRBJ1-6	12	CASSLGGPHPHF
TRBV6-5	TRBJ1-1	12	CAAGGMNTEAFF
TRBV4-1	TRBJ1-1	16	CASSQDRELAHTEAFF
TRBV27	TRBJ1-1	17	CASSLSRRQGARTEAFF
TRBV10-3	TRBJ2-2	15	CAISEENRGTGELFF
TRBV7-9	TRBJ2-1	12	CASSLEQREQFF
TRBV10-1	TRBJ2-5	15	CASGSPGGYQETQYF
TRBV4-3	TRBJ1-6	16	CASSRRFDQRDSPLHF
TRBV5-1	TRBJ1-1	15	CASSLRPRGNTEAFF
TRBV4-2	TRBJ2-7	13	CASSQADSYEQYF
TRBV7-6	TRBJ2-5	16	CASSLLGLAGVETQYF
TRBV6-6	TRBJ1-2	13	CASSADRVYGYTF
TRBV2	TRBJ2-7	14	CASRDEGGGYEQYF
TRBV4-1	TRBJ1-2	14	CASSPGQGGDGYTF
TRBV2	TRBJ2-7	11	CASHDRGEQYF
TRBV2	TRBJ2-1	16	CASSESLGQGLYEQFF
TRBV7-9	TRBJ1-6	14	CASSSDRPNSPLHF
TRBV7-8	TRBJ1-3	17	CASSLRDTPRSGNTIYF
TRBV29-1	TRBJ2-5	12	CSVQGGSETQYF
TRBV4-1	TRBJ1-1	12	CASREGDTEAFF
TRBV21-1	TRBJ2-7	13	CASSTCGSSSKDF
TRBV7-8	TRBJ2-2	16	CASSLVLGGKTGELFF
TRBV4-2	TRBJ2-7	16	CASSQDGTGQVGEQYF